The present T cell receptor beta chain was sequenced within a study of blood T cell repertoires in COVID-19. Participant age was roughly 18 to 95 years, and participants resided in roughly 25 US areas. Participants reported their clinical history, and cohort assignment relied on those reports. Two negative PCRs, clearance, or symptom resolution characterized the recovered Cohort 3 donors. Clones were sequenced by immunoSEQ multiplex PCR, and TCRdb holds only the in-frame ones, with some missing. The sample holds more than 250,000 clones, 80% to 90% seen once. From germline, CDR1 is ENHRY and CDR2 SYGVKD. Losses at the gene ends were 6 bases for V and 3 bases for J; bases not matched to a gene: 5. This CDR3 is 14 amino acids long.

Material for sequencing was PBMCs or T cells enriched from blood (not recorded which). The TCR comes from a man under 40 who had recovered from COVID-19. This chain connects TRBV10-3 to TRBJ2-1; TRBD1 aligns across 7 bases. The CDR3 loop reads CAIRPRDSYNEQFF. The CDR3 DNA sequence: TGTGCCATCAGACCCCGGGACAGCTACAATGAGCAGTTCTTC.